The clone carrying this T cell receptor (beta chain) was recorded only once. What it binds is unknown. Each TCR beta cDNA library carried unique molecular identifiers. It was from approximately 0.91 to 9.4 million T cells that 500,000 to 600,000 cDNA molecules came. One entry per CDR3 protein, called by TCRdb with MiXCR from the PCR reads. The top ten clones hold roughly 13% of a sample with approximately 400,000 distinct CDR3 sequences, about a third of them seen once. These data are taken from a study of post-analysis software for immune sequencing data. For the study at large: Relapsing-remitting, secondary progressive and progressive-relapsing multiple sclerosis courses were included. General study points: Significantly decreased normalized Chao1 diversity was recorded for multiple sclerosis patients relative to controls. F-measure co-clustering was strong for batch-matched samples.

Sequencing was performed on blood. The receptor's source is a girl between 5 and 17 years old with multiple sclerosis.

The CDR3 DNA reads TGCGCCAGCAGCTTGGGGCCCACAGGGATCAATGAGCAGTTCTTC. It yields the protein CASSLGPTGINEQFF. The gene calls are TRBV5-1 and TRBJ2-1; a weak D match, TRBD1 (6 bases). This CDR3 has 15 residues. CDR1 is SGHRS, CDR2 YFSETQ, per germline. V lost 0 bases and J 6 bases, leaving 13 bases between the germline ends.